The text below deals with one T cell receptor beta chain. Each donor gave around 30 ml of EDTA blood. These data come from a study of untreated major depressive disorder. The V end lost 6 bases, the J end lost 0 bases, and 3 bases lay between the germline ends. The germline V gene has CDR1 MNHNS and CDR2 SASEGT. There are 12 residues in the CDR3. Libraries were prepared by immunoSEQ multiplex PCR; TCRdb keeps only in-frame clonotypes and omits some of them. This sample carries about 20,000 clones, 80% to 90% of them seen once, and the ten largest clones take approximately 5.1%. The TCR sequence derives from a woman younger than 45 in good health. Specimen: CD4+ T cells from PBMCs. The chain uses TRBV6-1 and TRBJ1-5; D is ambiguous. The CDR3 DNA sequence: TGTGCCAGCAGAGATAGCAATCAGCCCCAGCATTTT. It codes for CASRDSNQPQHF.